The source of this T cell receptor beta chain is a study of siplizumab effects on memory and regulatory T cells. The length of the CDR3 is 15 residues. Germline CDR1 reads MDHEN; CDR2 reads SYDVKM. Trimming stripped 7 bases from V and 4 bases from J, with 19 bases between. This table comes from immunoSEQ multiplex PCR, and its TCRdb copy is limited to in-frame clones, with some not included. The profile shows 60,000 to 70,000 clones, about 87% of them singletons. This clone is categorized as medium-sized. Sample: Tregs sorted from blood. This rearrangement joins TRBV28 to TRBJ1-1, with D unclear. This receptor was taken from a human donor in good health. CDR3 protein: CASTPWSPLSTEAFF. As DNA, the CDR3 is TGTGCCAGCACTCCATGGTCTCCCCTTTCCACTGAAGCTTTCTTT. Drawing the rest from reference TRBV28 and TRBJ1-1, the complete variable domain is DVKVTQSSRYLVKRTGEKVFLECVQDMDHENMFWYRQDPGLGLRLIYFSYDVKMKEKGDIPEGYSVSREKKERFSLILESASTNQTSMYLCASTPWSPLSTEAFFGQGTRLTVV.